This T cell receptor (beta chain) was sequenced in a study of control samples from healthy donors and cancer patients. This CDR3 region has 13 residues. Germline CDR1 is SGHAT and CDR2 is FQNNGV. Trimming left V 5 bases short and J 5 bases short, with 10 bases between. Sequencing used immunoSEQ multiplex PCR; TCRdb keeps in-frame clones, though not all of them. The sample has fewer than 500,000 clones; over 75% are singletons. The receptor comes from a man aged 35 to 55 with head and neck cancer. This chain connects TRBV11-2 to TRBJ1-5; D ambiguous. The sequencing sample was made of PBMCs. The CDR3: CASSREPHQPQHF. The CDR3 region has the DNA TGTGCCAGCAGCAGAGAACCGCATCAGCCCCAGCATTTT.